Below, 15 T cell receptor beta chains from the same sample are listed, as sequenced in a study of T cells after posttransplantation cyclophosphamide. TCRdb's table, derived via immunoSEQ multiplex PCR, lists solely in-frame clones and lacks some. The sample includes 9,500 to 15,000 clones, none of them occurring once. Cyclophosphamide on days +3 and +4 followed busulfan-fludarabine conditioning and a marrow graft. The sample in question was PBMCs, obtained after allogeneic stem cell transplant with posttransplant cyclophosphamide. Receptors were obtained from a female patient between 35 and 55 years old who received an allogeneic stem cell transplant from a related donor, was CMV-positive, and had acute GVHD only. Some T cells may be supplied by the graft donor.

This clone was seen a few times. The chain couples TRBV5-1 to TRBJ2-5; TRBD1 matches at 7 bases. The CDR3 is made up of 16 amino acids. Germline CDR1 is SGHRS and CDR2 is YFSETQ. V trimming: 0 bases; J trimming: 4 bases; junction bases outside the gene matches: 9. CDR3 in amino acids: CASSLEGARLGETQYF. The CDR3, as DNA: TGCGCCAGCAGCTTGGAGGGGGCGCGTTTAGGAGAGACCCAGTACTTC.

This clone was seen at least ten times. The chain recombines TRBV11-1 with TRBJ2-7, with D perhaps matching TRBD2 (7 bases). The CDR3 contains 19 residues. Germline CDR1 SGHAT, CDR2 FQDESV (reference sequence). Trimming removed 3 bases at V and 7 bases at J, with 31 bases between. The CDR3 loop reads CASSFVGGPSIGTAGEQYF. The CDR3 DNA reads TGTGCCAGCAGCTTTGTGGGGGGGCCATCGATCGGGACGGCTGGAGAGCAGTACTTC.

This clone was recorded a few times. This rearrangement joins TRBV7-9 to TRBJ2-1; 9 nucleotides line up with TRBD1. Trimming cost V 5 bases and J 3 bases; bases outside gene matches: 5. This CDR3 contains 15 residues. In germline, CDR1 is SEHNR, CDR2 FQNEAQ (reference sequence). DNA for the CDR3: TGTGCCAGCAGCCCCGGGACAGGGTACTACAATGAGCAGTTCTTC. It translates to CASSPGTGYYNEQFF.

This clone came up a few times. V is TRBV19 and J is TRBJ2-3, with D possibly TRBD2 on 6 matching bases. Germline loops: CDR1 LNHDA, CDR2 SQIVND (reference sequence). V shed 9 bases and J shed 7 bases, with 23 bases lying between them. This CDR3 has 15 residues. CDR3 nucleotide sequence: TGTGCCAGCCGTCGATGGGACTCCGGGGAAAATACGCAGTATTTT. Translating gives CASRRWDSGENTQYF.

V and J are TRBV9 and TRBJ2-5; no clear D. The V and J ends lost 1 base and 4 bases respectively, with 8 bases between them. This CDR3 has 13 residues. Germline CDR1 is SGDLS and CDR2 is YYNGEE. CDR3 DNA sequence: TGTGCCAGCAGCGTATTCCCTAGAGAGACCCAGTACTTC. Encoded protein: CASSVFPRETQYF.

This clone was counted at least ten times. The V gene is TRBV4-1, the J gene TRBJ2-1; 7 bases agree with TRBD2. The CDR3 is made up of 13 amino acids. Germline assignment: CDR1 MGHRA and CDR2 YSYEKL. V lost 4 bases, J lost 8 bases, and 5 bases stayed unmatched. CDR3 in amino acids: CASSRNGLDEQFF. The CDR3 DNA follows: TGCGCCAGCAGCCGAAACGGACTAGATGAGCAGTTCTTC.

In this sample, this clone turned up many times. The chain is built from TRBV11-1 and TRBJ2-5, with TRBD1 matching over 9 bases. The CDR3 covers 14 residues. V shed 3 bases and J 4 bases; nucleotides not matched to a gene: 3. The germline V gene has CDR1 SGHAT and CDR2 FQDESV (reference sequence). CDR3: CASSLRTGVETQYF. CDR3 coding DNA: TGTGCCAGCAGCTTGCGGACAGGGGTAGAGACCCAGTACTTC.

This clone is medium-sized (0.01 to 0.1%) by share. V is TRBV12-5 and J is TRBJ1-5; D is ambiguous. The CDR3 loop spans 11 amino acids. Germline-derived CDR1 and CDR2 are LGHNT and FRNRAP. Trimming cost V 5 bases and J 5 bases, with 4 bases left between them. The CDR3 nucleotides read TGTGCTAGTGGTCTCGATCAGCCCCAGCATTTT. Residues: CASGLDQPQHF.

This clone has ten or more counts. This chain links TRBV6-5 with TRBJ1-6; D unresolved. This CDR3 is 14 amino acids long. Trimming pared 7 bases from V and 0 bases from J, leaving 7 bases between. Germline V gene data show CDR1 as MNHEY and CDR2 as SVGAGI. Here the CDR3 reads CASMKSSYNSPLHF. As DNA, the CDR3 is TGTGCCAGCATGAAGAGCTCCTATAATTCACCCCTCCACTTT.

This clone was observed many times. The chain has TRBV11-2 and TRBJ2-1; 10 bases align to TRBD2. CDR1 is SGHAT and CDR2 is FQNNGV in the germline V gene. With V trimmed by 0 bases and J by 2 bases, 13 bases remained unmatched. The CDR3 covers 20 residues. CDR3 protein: CASSLDLLAGASSTYNEQFF. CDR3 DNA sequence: TGTGCCAGCAGCTTAGATCTCCTAGCGGGAGCCAGTTCCACCTACAATGAGCAGTTCTTC.

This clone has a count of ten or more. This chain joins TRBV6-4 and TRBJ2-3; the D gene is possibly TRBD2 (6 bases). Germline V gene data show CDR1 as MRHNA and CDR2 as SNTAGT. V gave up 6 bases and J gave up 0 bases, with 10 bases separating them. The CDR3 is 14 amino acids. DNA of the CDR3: TGTGCCAGCAGGCGGGACTTCAGCACAGATACGCAGTATTTT. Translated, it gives CASRRDFSTDTQYF.

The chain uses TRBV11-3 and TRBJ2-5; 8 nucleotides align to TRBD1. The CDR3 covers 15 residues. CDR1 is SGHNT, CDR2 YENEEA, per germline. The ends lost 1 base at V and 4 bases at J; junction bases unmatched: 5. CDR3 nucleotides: TGTGCCAGCAGCTTAGGACAGGGGTCGGCAGAGACCCAGTACTTC. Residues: CASSLGQGSAETQYF.

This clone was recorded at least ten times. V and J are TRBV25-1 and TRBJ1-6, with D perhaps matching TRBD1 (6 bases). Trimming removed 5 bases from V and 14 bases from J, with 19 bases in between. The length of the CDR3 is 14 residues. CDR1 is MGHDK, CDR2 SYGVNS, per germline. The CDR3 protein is CASSRGQQGGSLHF. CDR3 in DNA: TGTGCCAGCAGTCGTGGACAGCAGGGAGGGTCCCTCCACTTT.

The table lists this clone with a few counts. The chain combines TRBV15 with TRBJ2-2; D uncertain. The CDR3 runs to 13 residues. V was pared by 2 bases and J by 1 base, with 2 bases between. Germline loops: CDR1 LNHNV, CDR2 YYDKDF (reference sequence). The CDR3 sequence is CATSRRNTGELFF. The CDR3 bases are TGTGCCACCAGCAGACGGAACACCGGGGAGCTGTTTTTT. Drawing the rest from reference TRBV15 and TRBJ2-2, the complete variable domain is DAMVIQNPRYQVTQFGKPVTLSCSQTLNHNVMYWYQQKSSQAPKLLFHYYDKDFNNEADTPDNFQSRRPNTSFCFLDIRSPGLGDTAMYLCATSRRNTGELFFGEGSRLTVL.

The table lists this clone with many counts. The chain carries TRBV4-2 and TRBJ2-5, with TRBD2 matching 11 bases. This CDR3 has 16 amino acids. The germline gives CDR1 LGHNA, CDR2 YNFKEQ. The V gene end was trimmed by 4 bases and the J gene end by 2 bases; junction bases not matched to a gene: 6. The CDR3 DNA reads TGTGCCAGCAGCCGACTAGCGGGACCGGATCAAGAGACCCAGTACTTC. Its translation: CASSRLAGPDQETQYF.